This paragraph reports one T cell receptor (beta chain). In the authors' methods: In the immunoSEQ data, sequences were junction-only and lacked quality scores, so filtering differed. The data were produced by immunoSEQ multiplex PCR, yet TCRdb's version contains in-frame clones alone and is incomplete. V, J and clone size derive from that table, while D and trimming were established from the DNA sequence. The data contain about 1.5 million clones, around 98% of them singletons. The germline V gene has CDR1 SGHDT and CDR2 YYEEEE. J was trimmed by 4 bases and V by 1 base; bases with no gene match: 6. CDR3 length: 15 residues. The data are from a study of shared clonotypes between healthy human individuals.

This receptor was taken from a man aged 25 to 45 in good health. Sequencing was performed on naive CD4+ T cells sorted from blood. Subset in this sample: CD45RA+ positively selected. J is TRBJ2-5 and V is TRBV5-6, with 8 bases lining up with TRBD2. The CDR3 spells CASSLYPSGPETQYF. The DNA of the CDR3 is TGTGCCAGCAGCTTGTACCCTAGCGGGCCAGAGACCCAGTACTTC.